The rows below give T cell receptor beta chains drawn from one sample of a study of blood T cell repertoires in COVID-19. Produced via immunoSEQ multiplex PCR; TCRdb's table is partial and in-frame only. Here the sample spans 56,000 or so clones, less than 90% being singletons. The sequenced material came from peripheral blood. All receptors derive from a human donor in a cohort sampled during active COVID-19. CDR3s include the opening cysteine and the closing phenylalanine or tryptophan. The D gene is left open where the match is weak. The size field is filled for only some rows; it gives once, few, many or a size class.

d_gene	len	v_gene	abundance	j_gene	CDR3aa	CDR3nt
NA	12	TRBV27	NA	TRBJ1-1	CASRGGGTEAFF	TGTGCCAGCCGAGGGGGGGGCACTGAAGCTTTCTTT
NA	11	TRBV28	NA	TRBJ2-1	CASSPLIQQFF	TGTGCCAGCAGTCCCCTTATTCAGCAGTTCTTC
NA	12	TRBV30	NA	TRBJ1-4	CAWSVLPEKLFF	TGTGCCTGGAGTGTACTCCCTGAAAAACTGTTTTTT
TRBD1	14	TRBV18	NA	TRBJ1-6	CASSRDRGNSPLHF	TGTGCCAGCTCCCGGGACAGGGGTAATTCACCCCTCCACTTT
NA	15	TRBV4-1	NA	TRBJ1-1	CASSQGSGKNTEAFF	TGCGCCAGCAGCCAAGGTAGCGGAAAGAACACTGAAGCTTTCTTT
TRBD2	18	TRBV10-1	few	TRBJ2-7	CASLPGLAGPKLSYEQYF	TGCGCCAGCCTCCCGGGACTAGCGGGACCTAAATTATCCTACGAGCAGTACTTC
NA	13	TRBV5-1	NA	TRBJ1-4	CASSPGEGEKLFF	TGCGCCAGCAGCCCGGGGGAAGGGGAAAAACTGTTTTTT
NA	17	TRBV19	NA	TRBJ2-6	CASSKSLGETGANVLTF	TGTGCCAGTTCGAAGTCGCTCGGGGAAACTGGGGCCAACGTCCTGACTTTC
NA	14	TRBV6-2/TRBV6-3	NA	TRBJ2-1	CASSGTTGVHEQFF	TGTGCCAGCAGTGGTACGACTGGTGTTCATGAGCAGTTCTTC
TRBD2	19	TRBV11-2	NA	TRBJ2-1	CASSSIGTSGKNWNNEQFF	TGTGCCAGCAGCTCTATCGGGACTAGCGGGAAAAATTGGAACAATGAGCAGTTCTTC
TRBD1	15	TRBV27	NA	TRBJ1-1	CASSFGTGGNTEAFF	TGTGCCAGCAGTTTTGGGACAGGCGGGAACACTGAAGCTTTCTTT
TRBD1	17	TRBV27	few	TRBJ2-6	CASTPGTGGSGANVLTF	TGTGCCAGCACCCCCGGGACAGGAGGTTCTGGGGCCAACGTCCTGACTTTC
TRBD2	16	TRBV3-1/TRBV3-2	NA	TRBJ2-1	CASSQDILAAYNEQFF	TGTGCCAGCAGCCAAGATATACTAGCGGCCTACAATGAGCAGTTCTTC
NA	17	TRBV13	NA	TRBJ1-1	CASSLEGRGSVWAEAFF	TGTGCCAGCAGCTTAGAGGGTCGGGGGTCTGTGTGGGCTGAAGCTTTCTTT
NA	15	TRBV21-1	NA	TRBJ2-1	CASTNGTSSYNEQFF	TGTGCCAGTACGAACGGGACTAGCTCCTACAATGAGCAGTTCTTC
TRBD2	17	TRBV11-2	NA	TRBJ2-1	CASSLDLLLAGGGEQFF	TGTGCCAGCAGCTTAGATCTGCTTTTAGCGGGAGGGGGTGAGCAGTTCTTC
TRBD2	15	TRBV7-2	few	TRBJ2-7	CASSPGGSSSYEQYF	TGTGCCAGCAGCCCCGGGGGGTCAAGCTCCTACGAGCAGTACTTC
TRBD2	14	TRBV6-5	NA	TRBJ2-1	CASANRRGANEQFF	TGTGCCAGCGCAAACAGGCGGGGGGCTAATGAGCAGTTCTTC